Below are 20 T cell receptor beta chains sequenced from a single sample in a study of a mutant IDH1 vaccine in newly diagnosed glioma. What these receptors recognize is not known. This sample's time point: week 35, safety follow-up. The vaccine gave 300 ug of a 20-mer mutant IDH1 peptide subcutaneously per dose. Method: immunoSEQ multiplex PCR; TCRdb's copy keeps in-frame clones and lacks some. The data contain about 60,000 clones, roughly nine tenths of them singletons. Sequencing used PBMCs, obtained from a glioma patient whose treatment included an IDH1 peptide vaccine. The source of these receptors is a man between 35 and 55 years old with glioma.

This chain uses TRBV5-4 with TRBJ1-1; D is possibly TRBD1 (6 bases). V gave up 3 bases and J gave up 5 bases, with 8 bases separating them. Germline V gene sequence: CDR1 SGHNT, CDR2 YYREEE (reference sequence). The CDR3 runs to 12 residues. The DNA of the CDR3 is TGTGCCAGCAGCTCACAGGGAACTGAAGCTTTCTTT. Protein product: CASSSQGTEAFF.

In DNA, the CDR3 is TGTGCCAGCAGTGGGGACAGAGTCTCCTACGAGCAGTACTTC. Its protein product is CASSGDRVSYEQYF. The V and J genes are TRBV6-1 and TRBJ2-7; 7 bases match TRBD1. Germline V gene lookup returns CDR1 MNHNS and CDR2 SASEGT. Trimming removed 4 bases from V and 0 bases from J; junction bases left unmatched: 3. CDR3 length: 14 residues.

The chain uses TRBV5-5 and TRBJ1-4; 9 bases fit TRBD1. J was trimmed by 2 bases and V by 5 bases; bases with no gene match: 7. The CDR3 loop spans 16 amino acids. CDR1 is SGHKS, CDR2 YYEKEE, per germline (reference sequence). CDR3 DNA: TGTGCCAGCAGTCCTGACAGGGGGTGGACTAATGAAAAACTGTTTTTT. Translated, it gives CASSPDRGWTNEKLFF.

This clone was seen a handful of times. The chain couples TRBV7-2 to TRBJ2-1; D is ambiguous. V was trimmed by 3 bases and J by 0 bases, leaving 9 bases between them. Germline CDR1 is SGHTA and CDR2 is FQGNSA. The CDR3 spans 15 residues. This CDR3 is CASSLSPSSYNEQFF. The DNA of the CDR3 is TGTGCCAGCAGCTTGTCTCCGAGCTCCTACAATGAGCAGTTCTTC.

The chain links TRBV7-8 to TRBJ1-3; D is unclear. CDR3 length: 13 amino acids. V gave up 1 base and J gave up 3 bases, with 4 bases separating them. The V gene's germline CDR1 is SGHVS and CDR2 FQNEAQ. CDR3 in amino acids: CASSLVGGNTIYF. In nucleotides, the CDR3 is TGTGCCAGCAGCTTAGTCGGTGGAAACACCATATATTTT.

The V gene is TRBV5-6, the J gene TRBJ1-2; a possible D gene is TRBD1 (5 bases). This CDR3 has 13 amino acids. Per the germline V gene, CDR1 is SGHDT and CDR2 is YYEEEE. Trimming pared 3 bases from V and 8 bases from J, leaving 14 bases between. The CDR3 nucleotides are TGTGCCAGCAGCTCTGCCCAGGGACGCGGCTACACCTTC. It specifies CASSSAQGRGYTF.

This sequence joins TRBV18 and TRBJ1-1; D may be TRBD1 (5 bases). Germline values: CDR1 KGHSH, CDR2 LQKENI. V lost 3 bases and J 2 bases, leaving 13 bases between the germline ends. The CDR3 extends over 15 amino acids. The CDR3 protein is CASSPSDGGNTEAFF. The CDR3 nucleotides read TGTGCCAGCTCACCCTCCGACGGGGGAAACACTGAAGCTTTCTTT.

The rearrangement uses TRBV6-5 and TRBJ1-5; 7 positions match TRBD1. This CDR3 is built from 14 residues. Germline CDR1 and CDR2: MNHEY and SVGAGI. The V segment lost 6 bases and the J segment 7 bases; nucleotides outside the gene matches: 9. The CDR3: CASRYDRAGQPQHF. The CDR3 nucleotides read TGTGCCAGCAGGTATGACAGGGCCGGGCAGCCCCAGCATTTT.

The chain links TRBV7-2 to TRBJ1-1; 8 nucleotides line up with TRBD1. The V gene end was trimmed by 5 bases and the J gene end by 1 base; junction bases not matched to a gene: 6. Per germline, CDR1 SGHTA and CDR2 FQGNSA. The CDR3 has 15 amino acids. The CDR3 spells CASSPQDRANTEAFF. Here the CDR3 DNA reads TGTGCCAGCAGCCCGCAGGACAGGGCGAACACTGAAGCTTTCTTT. Complete variable domain (other parts from reference TRBV7-2 and TRBJ1-1): GAGVSQSPSNKVTEKGKDVELRCDPISGHTALYWYRQSLGQGLEFLIYFQGNSAPDKSGLPSDRFSAERTGGSVSTLTIQRTQQEDSAVYLCASSPQDRANTEAFFGQGTRLTVV.

The J gene is TRBJ2-7, the V gene TRBV7-9, with TRBD1 matching over 8 bases. This CDR3 contains 14 residues. Germline loops: CDR1 SEHNR, CDR2 FQNEAQ (reference sequence). The V segment lost 8 bases and the J segment 2 bases; nucleotides outside the gene matches: 8. DNA of the CDR3: TGTGCCAGCGAACGGGGACAGGAGACCTACGAGCAGTACTTC. Its translation is CASERGQETYEQYF. Drawing the rest from reference TRBV7-9 and TRBJ2-7, the complete variable domain is DTGVSQNPRHKITKRGQNVTFRCDPISEHNRLYWYRQTLGQGPEFLTYFQNEAQLEKSRLLSDRFSAERPKGSFSTLEIQRTEQGDSAMYLCASERGQETYEQYFGPGTRLTVT.

The chain recombines TRBV5-4 with TRBJ2-5; D remains unclear. The CDR3 runs 13 residues. Deletions cut 3 bases from V and 4 bases from J, with 10 bases between. Germline V gives CDR1 SGHNT, CDR2 YYREEE (reference sequence). The CDR3 is CASSWQPGETQYF. CDR3 DNA sequence: TGTGCCAGCAGCTGGCAGCCCGGAGAGACCCAGTACTTC.

The J gene is TRBJ1-2, the V gene TRBV4-2; D uncertain. The V end was cut by 0 bases, the J end by 4 bases, with 9 bases between. There are 14 residues in the CDR3. The V gene's germline CDR1 is LGHNA and CDR2 YNFKEQ. CDR3 region: CASSQEGQTYGYTF. For the CDR3, the DNA is TGTGCCAGCAGCCAAGAGGGTCAGACCTATGGCTACACCTTC.

The V call is TRBV9, the J call TRBJ1-5; D may be TRBD1 (5 bases). This CDR3 has 11 residues. From germline, CDR1 is SGDLS and CDR2 YYNGEE. Trimming removed 10 bases from V and 5 bases from J, with 10 bases in between. In nucleotides, the CDR3 is TGTGCCGGTCGGGGGGATCAGCCCCAGCATTTT. Residues: CAGRGDQPQHF.

Turning to this clone: A junction end diverges from the germline sequence, so it may reflect a read error. The chain has TRBV19 and TRBJ2-7, with D perhaps matching TRBD1 (6 bases). The length of the CDR3 is 12 residues. Germline V gene data show CDR1 as LNHDA and CDR2 as SQIVND (reference sequence). The CDR3: CASSIGWGTPHF. CDR3 in DNA: TGTGCCAGTAGTATCGGCTGGGGGACACCCCACTTC.

The chain recombines TRBV6-1 with TRBJ2-3; no reliable D call. The V end was cut by 11 bases, the J end by 6 bases, with 9 bases between. This CDR3 is built from 10 residues. Germline assignment: CDR1 MNHNS and CDR2 SASEGT. CDR3 sequence reads: CASQRDTQYF. CDR3 in DNA: TGTGCCTCCCAACGGGATACGCAGTATTTT.

The count of this clone is one. The chain is built from TRBV18 and TRBJ1-5, with 9 bases matching TRBD1. V shed 3 bases, J shed 6 bases, and the junction held 9 bases outside the gene matches. Per the germline V gene, CDR1 is KGHSH and CDR2 is LQKENI. The CDR3 covers 16 residues. The CDR3 nucleotides are TGTGCCAGCTCACCGAACCCTGGGACAGGGTCTCAGCCCCAGCATTTT. Its translation is CASSPNPGTGSQPQHF. The whole variable domain, remainder taken from reference TRBV18 and TRBJ1-5, is NAGVMQNPRHLVRRRGQEARLRCSPMKGHSHVYWYRQLPEEGLKFMVYLQKENIIDESGMPKERFSAEFPKEGPSILRIQQVVRGDSAAYFCASSPNPGTGSQPQHFGDGTRLSIL.

The chain carries TRBV7-9 and TRBJ2-3, with D uncertain. The germline V gene has CDR1 SEHNR and CDR2 FQNEAQ (reference sequence). The CDR3 sequence is 12 residues long. Trimming cost V 6 bases and J 0 bases, with 4 bases left between them. As DNA, the CDR3 is TGTGCCAGCAGTTCTAGCACAGATACGCAGTATTTT. It translates to CASSSSTDTQYF.

The rearrangement uses TRBV29-1 and TRBJ2-1; D gene uncertain. Trimming removed 3 bases at V and 7 bases at J, with 13 bases between. This CDR3 is 13 amino acids long. Germline values: CDR1 SQVTM, CDR2 ANQGSEA. The CDR3 DNA is TGCAGCGTTGATGTCTCTAACGGGAATGAGCAGTTCTTC. This codes for CSVDVSNGNEQFF.

The CDR3 DNA sequence: TGTGCCAGTAGCCTACAGGGTATGATTAATGGCTACACCTTC. Protein product: CASSLQGMINGYTF. J is TRBJ1-2 and V is TRBV19; tentative D call: TRBD1 (6 bases). This CDR3 spans 14 amino acids. CDR1 and CDR2 from the germline V gene are LNHDA and SQIVND (reference sequence). Deletions cut 6 bases from V and 6 bases from J, with 17 bases between.

V usage is TRBV6-4 and J usage is TRBJ2-3; D call uncertain. This CDR3 is built from 15 residues. V lost 6 bases to trimming and J lost 0 bases, with 13 bases between them. From germline, CDR1 is MRHNA and CDR2 SNTAGT. The CDR3 spells CASSDGGASTDTQYF. CDR3 bases: TGTGCCAGCAGCGACGGCGGAGCTAGCACAGATACGCAGTATTTT.